This TCR beta chain was sequenced in a study of blood T cell repertoires in COVID-19. Study-wide background: PBMCs, B-cell-depleted T cells, or T cells were the source of the cDNA or gDNA that made up the material.

Original data processing: Quantification of nucleated cells was approximated via reference gene primer amplification. Measured with immunoSEQ multiplex PCR; TCRdb has only the in-frame clones, and not every one. That table gives V, J and clone size, and the DNA gave D and trimming. Here the sample spans 150,000 to 200,000 clones, more than 60% being singletons. This clone appeared a single time. V lost 5 bases to trimming and J lost 1 base, with 13 bases between them. The CDR3 consists of 14 residues. In germline, CDR1 is GTSNPN, CDR2 SVGIG (reference sequence). Sequencing was done on a sample of peripheral blood. This receptor was identified in a man aged 55 to 70 with acute or convalescent COVID-19. The chain combines TRBV30 with TRBJ2-3, with D possibly matching TRBD2 (7 bases). The CDR3 sequence: CAWERGGGTDTQYF. CDR3 nucleotide sequence: TGTGCCTGGGAAAGGGGGGGAGGCACAGATACGCAGTATTTT.